A selection of T cell receptor beta chains follows, all from one sample in a study of cytomegalovirus exposure and HLA in healthy donors. Here immunoSEQ multiplex PCR was the method, and the copy in TCRdb shows in-frame clones only, minus some. Of some 140,000 clones listed, roughly 80% are singletons. The sample was PBMCs. The source of these receptors is a man in his forties in good health and CMV-seronegative. Each CDR3 is given with its conserved first and last residue. Fields, in order: CDR3 protein, CDR3 DNA, J gene, clone size, D gene, V gene. The D gene is left open where the match is weak. Size is omitted from some rows. Given values are once, few, many or a class for expanded clones.

CDR3aa: CASSLRVAGAQETQYF
CDR3nt: TGTGCCAGCAGTTTACGAGTAGCGGGAGCTCAAGAGACCCAGTACTTC
j_gene: TRBJ2-5
abundance: NA
d_gene: TRBD2
v_gene: TRBV27

CDR3aa: CASSPITRRTDTQYF
CDR3nt: TGTGCCAGCAGCCCGATCACTAGACGCACAGATACGCAGTATTTT
j_gene: TRBJ2-3
abundance: few
d_gene: NA
v_gene: TRBV6-6

CDR3aa: CASSAGERRNEQFF
CDR3nt: TGTGCCAGCAGTGCAGGGGAAAGGCGCAATGAGCAGTTCTTC
j_gene: TRBJ2-1
abundance: NA
d_gene: NA
v_gene: TRBV6-1

CDR3aa: CASRDRTGGSNQPQHF
CDR3nt: TGTGCCAGCAGGGACCGGACGGGAGGTAGCAATCAGCCCCAGCATTTT
j_gene: TRBJ1-5
abundance: NA
d_gene: NA
v_gene: TRBV27

CDR3aa: CASSDLAGSTDTQYF
CDR3nt: TGTGCCAGCAGTGATTTAGCGGGAAGCACAGATACGCAGTATTTT
j_gene: TRBJ2-3
abundance: NA
d_gene: TRBD2
v_gene: TRBV6-4

CDR3aa: CASSSFSTESYEQYF
CDR3nt: TGTGCCAGCAGCTCCTTCTCGACAGAGTCCTACGAGCAGTACTTC
j_gene: TRBJ2-7
abundance: once
d_gene: NA
v_gene: TRBV7-9

CDR3aa: CASSWGGRELFF
CDR3nt: TGTGCCAGCAGCTGGGGGGGCCGGGAGCTGTTTTTT
j_gene: TRBJ2-2
abundance: NA
d_gene: NA
v_gene: TRBV5-4

CDR3aa: CSVEGDKLGYGYTF
CDR3nt: TGCAGCGTTGAGGGAGACAAGCTTGGATATGGCTACACCTTC
j_gene: TRBJ1-2
abundance: NA
d_gene: NA
v_gene: TRBV29-1

CDR3aa: CASSSGQSTDTQYF
CDR3nt: TGCGCCAGCAGCTCGGGACAGAGCACAGATACGCAGTATTTT
j_gene: TRBJ2-3
abundance: NA
d_gene: TRBD1
v_gene: TRBV5-1

CDR3aa: CSGRRDAETQYF
CDR3nt: TGCAGCGGGAGGAGGGACGCAGAGACCCAGTACTTC
j_gene: TRBJ2-5
abundance: NA
d_gene: NA
v_gene: TRBV29-1

CDR3aa: CASSPLSRVFSGNTIYF
CDR3nt: TGTGCCAGTAGTCCCCTCTCCCGGGTCTTCTCTGGAAACACCATATATTTT
j_gene: TRBJ1-3
abundance: NA
d_gene: NA
v_gene: TRBV19

CDR3aa: CASSLVVAGSYNEQFF
CDR3nt: TGTGCCAGCAGCTTGGTGGTAGCGGGGTCATACAATGAGCAGTTCTTC
j_gene: TRBJ2-1
abundance: NA
d_gene: TRBD2
v_gene: TRBV5-5